The clone carrying this T cell receptor beta chain is a singleton in its sample. This sample is part of a study of shared clonotypes between healthy human individuals. Across the study: A donor's plate count was three for CD4 naive and three for CD4 memory; CD8 naive had two and CD8 memory one.

Naive CD8 populations comprised CD45RO-negative cells positively selected for CCR7, excluding terminally differentiated effector memory CD45RA+ cells. Donors comprised healthy HIV-negative adults lacking recent acute infections or vaccinations. V was trimmed by 2 bases and J by 4 bases, leaving 14 bases between them. This CDR3 region has 15 residues. Germline V gives CDR1 MNHNS, CDR2 SASEGT. Assay execution proceeded at the deep level. Measured with immunoSEQ multiplex PCR; TCRdb has only the in-frame clones, and not every one. Of about 2.1 million clones in the sample, roughly 93% are singletons; the top ten hold about 1.7%.

The sequenced sample consisted of naive CD8+ T cells from PBMCs. This sequence originates from a man younger than 35 in good health. Some clones in this sample may be carry-over from other donors' samples. The rearrangement links TRBV6-1 to TRBJ1-2; no firm D call. The chain's CDR3 is CASSENSMSLYGYTF. The DNA of the CDR3 is TGTGCCAGCAGTGAAAATTCCATGTCCCTCTATGGCTACACCTTC.